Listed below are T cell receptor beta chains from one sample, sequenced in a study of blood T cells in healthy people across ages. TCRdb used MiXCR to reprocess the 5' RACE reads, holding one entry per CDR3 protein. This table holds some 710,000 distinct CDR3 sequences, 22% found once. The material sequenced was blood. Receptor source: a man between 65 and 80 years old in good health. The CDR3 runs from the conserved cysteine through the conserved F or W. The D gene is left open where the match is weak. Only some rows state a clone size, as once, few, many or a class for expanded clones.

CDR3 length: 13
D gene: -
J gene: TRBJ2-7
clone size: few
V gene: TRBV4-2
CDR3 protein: CASSQRQSNEQYF
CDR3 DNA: TGTGCCAGCAGCCAAAGACAGAGTAACGAGCAGTACTTC

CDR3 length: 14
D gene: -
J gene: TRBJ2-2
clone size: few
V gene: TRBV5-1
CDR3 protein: CASSVDGFTGELFF
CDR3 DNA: TGCGCCAGCAGCGTGGACGGCTTCACCGGGGAGCTGTTTTTT

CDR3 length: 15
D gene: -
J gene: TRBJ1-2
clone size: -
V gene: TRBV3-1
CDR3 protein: CASSLRDRRGYGYTF
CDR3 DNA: TGTGCCAGCAGCCTACGTGACAGGAGGGGCTATGGCTACACCTTC

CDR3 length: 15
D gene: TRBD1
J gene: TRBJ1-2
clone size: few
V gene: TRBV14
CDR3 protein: CASSRQGGTGYGYTF
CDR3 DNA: TGTGCCAGCAGCCGTCAAGGCGGGACAGGTTATGGCTACACCTTC

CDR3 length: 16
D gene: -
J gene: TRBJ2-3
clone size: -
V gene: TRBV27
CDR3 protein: CASSALGRASTDTQYF
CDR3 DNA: TGTGCCAGCAGTGCTCTGGGGCGAGCTAGCACAGATACGCAGTATTTT

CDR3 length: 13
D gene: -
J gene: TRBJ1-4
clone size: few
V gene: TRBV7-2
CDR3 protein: CASSPAGREKLFF
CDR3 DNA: TGTGCCAGCAGCCCCGCGGGACGAGAAAAACTGTTTTTT

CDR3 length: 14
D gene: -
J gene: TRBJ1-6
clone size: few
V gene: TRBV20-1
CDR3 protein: CSARQRDYNSPLHF
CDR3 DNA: TGCAGTGCTCGACAGCGGGATTATAATTCACCCCTCCACTTT

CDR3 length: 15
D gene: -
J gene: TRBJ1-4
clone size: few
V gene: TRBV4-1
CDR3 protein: CASSQAETQNEKLFF
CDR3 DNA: TGCGCCAGCAGTCAGGCAGAAACCCAAAATGAAAAACTGTTTTTT

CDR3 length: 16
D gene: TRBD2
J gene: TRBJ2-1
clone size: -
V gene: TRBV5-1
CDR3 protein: CASSGGGPRRRDEQFF
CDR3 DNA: TGCGCCAGCAGTGGCGGGGGGCCACGGCGTAGAGATGAGCAGTTCTTC

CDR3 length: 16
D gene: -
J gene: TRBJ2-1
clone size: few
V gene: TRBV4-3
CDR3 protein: CASSQSGTPRGNEQFF
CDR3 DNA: TGCGCCAGCAGCCAGTCCGGGACACCACGGGGCAATGAGCAGTTCTTC

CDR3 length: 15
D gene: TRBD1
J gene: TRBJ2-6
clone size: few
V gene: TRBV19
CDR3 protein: CASSRTGGGANVLTF
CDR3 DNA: TGTGCCAGTAGTCGTACAGGGGGTGGGGCCAACGTCCTGACTTTC

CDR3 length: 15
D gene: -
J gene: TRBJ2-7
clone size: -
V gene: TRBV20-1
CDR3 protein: CSARDFPAGALEQYF
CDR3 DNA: TGCAGTGCTAGAGATTTTCCGGCAGGAGCTTTGGAGCAGTACTTC

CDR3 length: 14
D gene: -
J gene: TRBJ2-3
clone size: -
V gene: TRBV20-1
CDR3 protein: CSARPPQGTDTQYF
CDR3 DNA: TGCAGTGCTAGGCCCCCCCAGGGTACGGATACGCAGTATTTT

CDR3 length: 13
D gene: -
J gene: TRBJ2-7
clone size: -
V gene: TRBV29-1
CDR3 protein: CSVEAGTSYEQYF
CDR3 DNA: TGCAGCGTTGAAGCCGGGACCTCTTACGAGCAGTACTTC

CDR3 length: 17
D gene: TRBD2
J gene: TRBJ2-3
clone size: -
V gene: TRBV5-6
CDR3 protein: CASSLSLAGGLGDTQYF
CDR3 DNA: TGTGCCAGCAGCTTGTCCCTAGCGGGGGGGCTGGGAGATACGCAGTATTTT

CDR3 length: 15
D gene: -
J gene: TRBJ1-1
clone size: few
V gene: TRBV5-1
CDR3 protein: CASSPRLPTGTEAFF
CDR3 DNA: TGCGCCAGCAGCCCCCGGCTCCCGACGGGCACTGAAGCTTTCTTT

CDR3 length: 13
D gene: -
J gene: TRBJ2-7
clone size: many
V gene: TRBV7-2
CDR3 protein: CASSPSGLHEQYF
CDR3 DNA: TGTGCCAGCAGCCCATCCGGGCTGCACGAGCAGTACTTC

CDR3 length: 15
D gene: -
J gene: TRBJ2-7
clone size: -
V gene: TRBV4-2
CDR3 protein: CASSQDWLLSYEQYF
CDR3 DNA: TGTGCCAGCAGCCAAGATTGGCTGCTCTCCTACGAGCAGTACTTC

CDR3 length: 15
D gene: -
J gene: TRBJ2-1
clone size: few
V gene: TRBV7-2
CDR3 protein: CAGSLVGPGGNEQFF
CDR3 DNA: TGTGCCGGCAGCTTAGTCGGGCCAGGGGGGAATGAGCAGTTCTTC

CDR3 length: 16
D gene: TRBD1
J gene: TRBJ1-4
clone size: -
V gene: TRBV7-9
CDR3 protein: CASSSIQGAGVEKLFF
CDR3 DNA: TGTGCCAGCAGCTCGATACAGGGGGCCGGGGTGGAGAAACTGTTTTTT

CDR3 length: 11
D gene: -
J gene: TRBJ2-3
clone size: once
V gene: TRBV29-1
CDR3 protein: CSVELRDTQYF
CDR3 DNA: TGCAGCGTTGAATTGCGGGATACGCAGTATTTT

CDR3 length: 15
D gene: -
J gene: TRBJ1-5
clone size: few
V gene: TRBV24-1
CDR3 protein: CATGSGAGSNQPQHF
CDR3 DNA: TGTGCCACCGGTTCGGGGGCTGGCAGCAATCAGCCCCAGCATTTT

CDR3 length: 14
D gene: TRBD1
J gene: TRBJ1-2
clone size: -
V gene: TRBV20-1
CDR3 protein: CSARSRTGPYGYTF
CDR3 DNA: TGCAGTGCTAGATCCCGGACAGGGCCCTATGGCTACACCTTC

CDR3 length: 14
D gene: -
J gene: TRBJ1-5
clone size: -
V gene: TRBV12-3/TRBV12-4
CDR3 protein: CASSLGGGMVAQHF
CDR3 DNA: TGTGCCAGCAGTTTAGGCGGGGGGATGGTGGCCCAGCATTTT

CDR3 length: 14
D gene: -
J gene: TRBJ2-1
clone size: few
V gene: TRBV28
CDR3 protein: CASSTGDNNNEQFF
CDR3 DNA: TGTGCCAGCAGTACCGGGGACAATAACAATGAGCAGTTCTTC

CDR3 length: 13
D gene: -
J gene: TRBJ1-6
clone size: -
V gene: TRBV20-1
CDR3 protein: CSARGIANSPLHF
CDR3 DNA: TGCAGTGCTAGAGGGATTGCTAATTCACCCCTCCACTTT

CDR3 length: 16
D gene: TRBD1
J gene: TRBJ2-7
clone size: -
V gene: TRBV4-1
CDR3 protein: CASSQEEDRESYEQYF
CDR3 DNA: TGCGCCAGCAGCCAAGAGGAGGACAGGGAGTCCTACGAGCAGTACTTC

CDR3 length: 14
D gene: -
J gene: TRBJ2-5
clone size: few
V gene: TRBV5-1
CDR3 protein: CASSLQDAQETQYF
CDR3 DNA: TGCGCCAGCAGCTTACAGGACGCACAAGAGACCCAGTACTTC

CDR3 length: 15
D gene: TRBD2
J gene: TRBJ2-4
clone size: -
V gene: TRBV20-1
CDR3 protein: CSAEGGGAVKNIQYF
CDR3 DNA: TGCAGTGCAGAGGGCGGGGGGGCCGTCAAAAACATTCAGTACTTC

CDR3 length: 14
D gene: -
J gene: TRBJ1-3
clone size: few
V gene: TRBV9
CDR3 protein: CASSVGTSGNTIYF
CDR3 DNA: TGTGCCAGCAGCGTAGGGACCTCTGGAAACACCATATATTTT

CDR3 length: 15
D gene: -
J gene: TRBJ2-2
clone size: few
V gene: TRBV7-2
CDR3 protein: CASSSLRGQTGELFF
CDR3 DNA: TGTGCCAGCAGCTCCCTGCGGGGGCAGACCGGGGAGCTGTTTTTT

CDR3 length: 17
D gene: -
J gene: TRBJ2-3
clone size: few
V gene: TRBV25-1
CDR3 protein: CASSPWVVGNGEDTQYF
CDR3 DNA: TGTGCCAGCAGTCCGTGGGTGGTCGGGAACGGGGAAGATACGCAGTATTTT

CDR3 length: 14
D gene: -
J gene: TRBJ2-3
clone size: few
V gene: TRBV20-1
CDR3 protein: CSASSWQATDTQYF
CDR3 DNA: TGCAGTGCTAGCTCATGGCAGGCCACAGATACGCAGTATTTT

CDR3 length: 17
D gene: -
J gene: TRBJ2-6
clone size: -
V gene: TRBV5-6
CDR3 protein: CASSLGDSSSGANVLTF
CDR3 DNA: TGTGCCAGCAGCTTGGGGGACTCGTCTTCTGGGGCCAACGTCCTGACTTTC

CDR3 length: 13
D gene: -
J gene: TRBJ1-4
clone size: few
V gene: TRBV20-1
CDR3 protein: CSARDPAAEKLFF
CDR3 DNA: TGCAGTGCTAGAGATCCGGCGGCTGAAAAACTGTTTTTT

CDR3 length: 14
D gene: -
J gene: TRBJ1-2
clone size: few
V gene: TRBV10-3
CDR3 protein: CAISRIGERDGYTF
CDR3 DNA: TGTGCCATCAGTCGAATCGGGGAGCGGGATGGCTACACCTTC

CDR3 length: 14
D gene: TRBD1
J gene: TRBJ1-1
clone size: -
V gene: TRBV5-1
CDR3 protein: CASSPRTGDPEAFF
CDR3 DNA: TGCGCCAGCAGCCCCAGGACAGGGGACCCTGAAGCTTTCTTT

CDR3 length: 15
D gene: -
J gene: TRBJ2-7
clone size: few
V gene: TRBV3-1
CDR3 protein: CASSQEGGALTEQYF
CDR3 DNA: TGTGCCAGCAGCCAAGAAGGAGGGGCTCTTACCGAGCAGTACTTC

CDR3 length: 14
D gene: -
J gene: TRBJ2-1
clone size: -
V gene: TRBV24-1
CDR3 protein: CATRGGANYNEQFF
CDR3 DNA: TGTGCCACCCGAGGGGGTGCGAACTACAATGAGCAGTTCTTC

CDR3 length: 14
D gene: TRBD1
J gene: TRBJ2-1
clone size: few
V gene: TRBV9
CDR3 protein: CASSSRTGGQEQFF
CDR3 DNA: TGTGCCAGCAGCTCCCGGACAGGGGGTCAGGAGCAGTTCTTC

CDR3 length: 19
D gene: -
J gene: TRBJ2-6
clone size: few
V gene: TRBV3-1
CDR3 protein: CASSQPFGDGLSGANVLTF
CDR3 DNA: TGTGCCAGCAGCCAGCCTTTCGGGGACGGACTCTCTGGGGCCAACGTCCTGACTTTC

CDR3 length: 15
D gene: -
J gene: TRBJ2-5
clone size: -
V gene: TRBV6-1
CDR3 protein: CASSEASWGQETQYF
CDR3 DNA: TGTGCCAGCAGTGAAGCCTCCTGGGGCCAAGAGACCCAGTACTTC

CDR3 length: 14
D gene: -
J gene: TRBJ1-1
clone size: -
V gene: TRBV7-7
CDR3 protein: CASSSVSDNTEAFF
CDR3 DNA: TGTGCCAGCAGCTCAGTAAGCGACAACACTGAAGCTTTCTTT

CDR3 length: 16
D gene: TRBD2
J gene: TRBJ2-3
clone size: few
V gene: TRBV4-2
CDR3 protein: CASSPPSGGAEDTQYF
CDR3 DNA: TGTGCCAGCAGCCCCCCTAGCGGGGGGGCGGAAGATACGCAGTATTTT

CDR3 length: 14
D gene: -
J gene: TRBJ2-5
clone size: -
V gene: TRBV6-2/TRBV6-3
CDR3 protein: CASSYSRGWETQYF
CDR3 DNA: TGTGCCAGCAGTTACTCGAGGGGTTGGGAGACCCAGTACTTC

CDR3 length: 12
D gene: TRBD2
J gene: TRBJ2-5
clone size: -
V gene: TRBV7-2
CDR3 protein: CASSFTSGILYF
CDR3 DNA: TGTGCCAGCAGCTTTACTAGCGGGATACTGTACTTC

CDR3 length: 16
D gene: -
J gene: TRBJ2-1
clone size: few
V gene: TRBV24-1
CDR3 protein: CATSGKEGGLYNEQFF
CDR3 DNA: TGTGCCACCTCTGGCAAGGAGGGGGGGCTTTATAATGAGCAGTTCTTC